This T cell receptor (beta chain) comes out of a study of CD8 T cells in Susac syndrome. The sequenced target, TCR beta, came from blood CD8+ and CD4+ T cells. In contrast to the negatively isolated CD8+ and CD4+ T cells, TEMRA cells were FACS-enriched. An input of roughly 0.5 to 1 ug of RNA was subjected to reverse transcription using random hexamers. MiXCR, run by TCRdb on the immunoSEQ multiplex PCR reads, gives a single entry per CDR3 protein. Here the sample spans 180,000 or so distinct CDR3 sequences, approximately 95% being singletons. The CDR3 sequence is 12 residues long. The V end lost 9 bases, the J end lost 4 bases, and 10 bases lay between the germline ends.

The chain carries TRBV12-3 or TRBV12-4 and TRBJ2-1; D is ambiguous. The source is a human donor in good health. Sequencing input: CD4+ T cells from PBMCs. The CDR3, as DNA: TGTGCCAGTATCGATAGTTACAATGAGCAGTTCTTC. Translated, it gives CASIDSYNEQFF.